This T cell receptor (beta chain) originates from a study of CD8+ T cells in alopecia areata. Germline lookup yields CDR1 SQVTM and CDR2 ANQGSEA. The V gene lost 0 bases and the J gene lost 5 bases, with 19 bases spanning the gap. This CDR3 has 16 residues. RNA extraction was followed by reverse transcription into cDNA, which acted as the sequencing template. Profiling relied on immunoSEQ multiplex PCR, and the TCRdb table lists in-frame clones only, not all of them. The sample carries some 110,000 clones, 35% to 45% recorded once. This clone was counted between two and nine times. The source material was CD4+ T cells sorted from blood. This rearrangement joins TRBV29-1 to TRBJ2-5; D may be TRBD1 (5 bases). The receptor's source is a human donor with alopecia areata. The CDR3 bases are TGCAGCGTTGAAGATCGGGCCCCAAGGGGCCCGGAGACCCAGTACTTC. Protein sequence: CSVEDRAPRGPETQYF. Based on the CDR3 plus reference TRBV29-1 and TRBJ2-5, the full variable domain is SAVISQKPSRDICQRGTSLTIQCQVDSQVTMMFWYRQQPGQSLTLIATANQGSEATYESGFVIDKFPISRPNLTFSTLTVSNMSPEDSSIYLCSVEDRAPRGPETQYFGPGTRLLVL.